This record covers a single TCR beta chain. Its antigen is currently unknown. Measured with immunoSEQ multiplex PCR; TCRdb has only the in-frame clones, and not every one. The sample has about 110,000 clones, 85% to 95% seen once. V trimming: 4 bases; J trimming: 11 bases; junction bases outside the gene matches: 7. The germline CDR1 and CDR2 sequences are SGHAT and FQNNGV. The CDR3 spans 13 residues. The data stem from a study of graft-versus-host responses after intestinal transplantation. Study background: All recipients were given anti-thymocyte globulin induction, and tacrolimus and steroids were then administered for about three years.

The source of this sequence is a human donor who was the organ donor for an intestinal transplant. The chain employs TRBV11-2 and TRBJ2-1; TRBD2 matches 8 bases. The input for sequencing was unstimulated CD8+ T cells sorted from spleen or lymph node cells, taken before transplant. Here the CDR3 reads CASSSRSGRKQFF. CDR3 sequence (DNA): TGTGCCAGCAGCTCCCGCAGCGGGAGAAAGCAGTTCTTC.